This section outlines one TCR beta chain sequence together with its context. Its cognate antigen is unknown. The repertoire was sequenced with immunoSEQ multiplex PCR; TCRdb's copy has only in-frame clones and lacks some. Among about 99,000 clones listed, around 89% were seen once. This sample stems from a study of T cell responses to AZD1222 COVID-19 vaccine. Study-wide findings and caveats: Donors in the cohort were predominantly white British and more often female, and clonal diversity was possibly underestimated. Reportedly, close to half of spike-specific TCRs are directed against unmutated variant regions. Spike-specific TCR breadth and depth were elevated following two AZD1222 doses.

The length of the CDR3 is 15 residues. CDR1 is SGHDT, CDR2 YYEEEE, per germline. The J segment lost 1 base and the V segment lost 2 bases, leaving 6 bases of the junction unmatched. The chain combines TRBV5-6 with TRBJ2-7, with 7 positions matching TRBD1. The TCR originated in an adult in good health. Sample: peripheral blood, taken on day 0 of AZD1222 vaccination. The CDR3 is CASSFKDRRSYEQYF. CDR3 nucleotide sequence: TGTGCCAGCAGCTTTAAGGACAGGAGATCCTACGAGCAGTACTTC.